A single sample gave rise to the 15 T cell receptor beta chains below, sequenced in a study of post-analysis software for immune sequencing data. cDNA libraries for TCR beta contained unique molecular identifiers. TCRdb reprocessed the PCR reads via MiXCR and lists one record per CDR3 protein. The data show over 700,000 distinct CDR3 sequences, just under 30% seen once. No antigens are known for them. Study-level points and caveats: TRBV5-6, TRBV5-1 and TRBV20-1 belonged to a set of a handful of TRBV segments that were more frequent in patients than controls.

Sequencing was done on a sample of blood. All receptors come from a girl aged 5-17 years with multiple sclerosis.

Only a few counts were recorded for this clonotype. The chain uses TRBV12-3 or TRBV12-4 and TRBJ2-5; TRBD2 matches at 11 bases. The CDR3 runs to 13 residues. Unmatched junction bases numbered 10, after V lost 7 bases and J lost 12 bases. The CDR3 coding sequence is TGTGCCAGCACTCTAGCGGGAGGACACCGCGAGTACTTC. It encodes CASTLAGGHREYF.

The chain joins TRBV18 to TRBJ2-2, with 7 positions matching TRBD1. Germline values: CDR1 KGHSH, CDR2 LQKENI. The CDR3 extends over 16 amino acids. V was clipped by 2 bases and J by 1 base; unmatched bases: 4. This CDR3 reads CASSPATGLNTGELFF. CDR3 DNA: TGTGCCAGCTCACCAGCGACAGGGCTGAACACCGGGGAGCTGTTTTTT.

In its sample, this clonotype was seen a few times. CDR3 residues: CASSPTDRGETQYF. DNA of the CDR3: TGTGCCAGCAGCCCCACGGACAGGGGAGAGACCCAGTACTTC. The J gene is TRBJ2-5, the V gene TRBV7-8; TRBD1 agrees at 9 bases. The CDR3 runs to 14 residues. Trimming cost V 5 bases and J 4 bases; bases outside gene matches: 5. Germline lookup yields CDR1 SGHVS and CDR2 FQNEAQ.

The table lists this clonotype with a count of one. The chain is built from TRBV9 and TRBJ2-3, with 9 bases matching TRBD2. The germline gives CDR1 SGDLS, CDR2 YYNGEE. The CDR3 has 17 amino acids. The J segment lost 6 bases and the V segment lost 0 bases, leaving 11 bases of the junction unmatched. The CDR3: CASSVAFRLAGRDTQYF. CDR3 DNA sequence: TGTGCCAGCAGCGTAGCTTTCCGGCTAGCGGGGCGGGATACGCAGTATTTT.

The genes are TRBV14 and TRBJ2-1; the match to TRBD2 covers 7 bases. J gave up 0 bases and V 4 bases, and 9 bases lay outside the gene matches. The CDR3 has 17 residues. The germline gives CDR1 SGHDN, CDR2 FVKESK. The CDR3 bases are TGTGCCAGCAGCCTGGGACTACATAGACTCTCCTACAATGAGCAGTTCTTC. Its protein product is CASSLGLHRLSYNEQFF.

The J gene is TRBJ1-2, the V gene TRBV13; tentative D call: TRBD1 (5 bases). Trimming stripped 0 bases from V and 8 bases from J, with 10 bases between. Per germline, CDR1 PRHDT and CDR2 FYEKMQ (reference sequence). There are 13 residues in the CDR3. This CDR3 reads CASSLGHGGGYTF. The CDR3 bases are TGTGCCAGCAGCTTAGGTCACGGGGGAGGCTACACCTTC.

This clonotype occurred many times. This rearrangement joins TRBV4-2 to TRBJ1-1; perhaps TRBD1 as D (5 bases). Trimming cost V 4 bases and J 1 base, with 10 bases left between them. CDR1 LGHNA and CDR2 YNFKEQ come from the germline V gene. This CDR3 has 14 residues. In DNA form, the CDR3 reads TGTGCCAGCAGCCCGGGACGGACGAACACTGAAGCTTTCTTT. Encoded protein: CASSPGRTNTEAFF.

CDR3 nucleotides: TGTGCCAGCAGCTGGACAGGGGAAAGCTCCTACGAGCAGTACTTC. Encoded protein: CASSWTGESSYEQYF. The genes are TRBV11-2 and TRBJ2-7, with 9 positions matching TRBD1. Germline V gene data show CDR1 as SGHAT and CDR2 as FQNNGV. The V segment lost 4 bases and the J segment 0 bases; nucleotides outside the gene matches: 4. CDR3 length: 15 amino acids.

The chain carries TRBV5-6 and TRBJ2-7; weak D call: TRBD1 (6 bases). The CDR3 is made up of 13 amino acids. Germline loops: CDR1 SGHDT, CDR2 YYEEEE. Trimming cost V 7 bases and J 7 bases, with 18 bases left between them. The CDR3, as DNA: TGTGCCAGCCGTGGGGGCTTCTACAATGAGCAGTACTTC. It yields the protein CASRGGFYNEQYF.

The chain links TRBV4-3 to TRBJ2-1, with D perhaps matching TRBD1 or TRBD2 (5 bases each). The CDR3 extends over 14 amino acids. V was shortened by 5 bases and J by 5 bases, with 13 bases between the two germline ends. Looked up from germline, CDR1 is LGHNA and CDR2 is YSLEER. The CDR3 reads CASSRGVGDNEQFF. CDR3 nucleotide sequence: TGCGCCAGCAGCAGAGGGGTCGGCGACAATGAGCAGTTCTTC.

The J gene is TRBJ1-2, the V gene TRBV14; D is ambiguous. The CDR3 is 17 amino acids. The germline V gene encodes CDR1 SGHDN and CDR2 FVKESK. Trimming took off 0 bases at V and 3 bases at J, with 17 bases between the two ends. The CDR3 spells CASSQDMRIGDYYGYTF. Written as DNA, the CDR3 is TGTGCCAGCAGCCAAGATATGCGGATCGGCGATTACTATGGCTACACCTTC.

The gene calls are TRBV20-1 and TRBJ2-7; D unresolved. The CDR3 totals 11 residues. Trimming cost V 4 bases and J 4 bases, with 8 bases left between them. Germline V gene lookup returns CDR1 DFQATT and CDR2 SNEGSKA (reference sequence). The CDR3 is CSATVSYEQYF. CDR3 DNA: TGCAGTGCTACGGTCAGTTACGAGCAGTACTTC.

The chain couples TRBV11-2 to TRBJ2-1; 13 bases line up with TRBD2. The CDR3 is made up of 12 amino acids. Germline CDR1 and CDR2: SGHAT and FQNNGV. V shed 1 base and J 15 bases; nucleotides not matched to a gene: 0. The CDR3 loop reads CASSLGTSGRFF. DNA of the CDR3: TGTGCCAGCAGCTTAGGGACTAGCGGGAGGTTCTTC.

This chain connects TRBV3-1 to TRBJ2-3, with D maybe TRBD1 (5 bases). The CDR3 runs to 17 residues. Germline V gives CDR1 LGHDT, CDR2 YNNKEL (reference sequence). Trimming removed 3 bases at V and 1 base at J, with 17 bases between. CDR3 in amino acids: CASSHPARQGGTDTQYF. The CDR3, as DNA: TGTGCCAGCAGCCACCCAGCACGGCAGGGCGGCACAGATACGCAGTATTTT.

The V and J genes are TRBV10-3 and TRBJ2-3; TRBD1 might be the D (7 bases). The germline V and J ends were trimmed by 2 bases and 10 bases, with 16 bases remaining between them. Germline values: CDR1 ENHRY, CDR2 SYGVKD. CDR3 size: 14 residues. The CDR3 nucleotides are TGTGCCATCAGTGAGGCCACAGGGGAGGATGCGCAGTATTTT. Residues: CAISEATGEDAQYF.